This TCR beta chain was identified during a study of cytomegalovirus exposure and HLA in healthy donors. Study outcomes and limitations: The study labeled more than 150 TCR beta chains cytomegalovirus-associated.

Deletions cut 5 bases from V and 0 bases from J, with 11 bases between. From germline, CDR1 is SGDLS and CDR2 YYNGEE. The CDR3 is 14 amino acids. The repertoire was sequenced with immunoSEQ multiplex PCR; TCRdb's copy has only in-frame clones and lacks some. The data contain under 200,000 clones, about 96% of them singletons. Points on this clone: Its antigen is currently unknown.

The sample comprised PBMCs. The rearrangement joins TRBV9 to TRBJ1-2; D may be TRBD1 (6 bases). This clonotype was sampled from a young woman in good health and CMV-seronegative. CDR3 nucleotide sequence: TGTGCCAGCAGGGATACAGGGCCTAACTATGGCTACACCTTC. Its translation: CASRDTGPNYGYTF.